This T cell receptor (beta chain) emerged from a study of lymphopenia after photon versus proton radiotherapy. Assay used: immunoSEQ multiplex PCR; TCRdb lists only in-frame clones, some missing. The sample lists approximately 150,000 clones; roughly nine tenths were seen once. V gave up 3 bases and J gave up 9 bases; unmatched junction bases: 8. Germline values: CDR1 SGDLS, CDR2 YYNGEE. The CDR3 totals 15 residues. Comments on this clone: No antigen is known for it.

Study-wide results and caveats: Only patients who died were analyzed for survival; proton advantage is unproven. Relative stability marked proton patients; photon patients lost diversity and naive cells.

Sequences were derived from peripheral blood, sampled from a patient treated with photon-based radiotherapy. The chain couples TRBV9 to TRBJ2-1; 11 bases are a match to TRBD2. The clonotype originates from a man in his fifties or sixties with gastric cancer. The CDR3 DNA reads as TGTGCCAGCAGCGCGCGACTAGCGGGAATCGTTGAGCAGTTCTTC. It is translated as CASSARLAGIVEQFF.